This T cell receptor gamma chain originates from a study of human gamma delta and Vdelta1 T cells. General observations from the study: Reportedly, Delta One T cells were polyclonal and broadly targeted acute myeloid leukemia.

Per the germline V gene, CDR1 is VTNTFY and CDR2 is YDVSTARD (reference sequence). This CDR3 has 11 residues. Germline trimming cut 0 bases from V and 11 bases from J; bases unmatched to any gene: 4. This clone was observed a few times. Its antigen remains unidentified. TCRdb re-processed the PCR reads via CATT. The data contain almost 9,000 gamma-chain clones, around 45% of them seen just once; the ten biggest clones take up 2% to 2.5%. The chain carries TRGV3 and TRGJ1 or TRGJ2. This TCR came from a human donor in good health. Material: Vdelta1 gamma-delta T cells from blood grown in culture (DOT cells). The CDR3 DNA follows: TGTGCCACCTGGGACAGGCCGGAGAAACTCTTT. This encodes CATWDRPEKLF.